This T cell receptor beta chain was sequenced in a study of Graves' ophthalmopathy and Graves' hyperthyroidism (dated by TCRdb to 2016 to 2019). Regarding the complete study: Stable hyperthyroidism was defined as no progression to ophthalmopathy within 18 months of follow-up. In total, some 140 blood samples were TCR-sequenced: some 43 ophthalmopathy, some 75 hyperthyroidism and some 17 hyperthyroidism-to-ophthalmopathy patients. TCR beta repertoire signatures were used to distinguish Graves' ophthalmopathy from Graves' hyperthyroidism and to predict progression to ophthalmopathy. After sampling, hyperthyroidism patients received methimazole starting at 30 mg daily, and ophthalmopathy patients received high-dose intravenous methylprednisolone. To explore V-J signatures distinguishing ophthalmopathy from hyperthyroidism, a discovery set of approximately 100 patients (43 ophthalmopathy, roughly 55 stable hyperthyroidism) was enrolled. In roughly six hyperthyroidism patients, T-cell repertoires of thyroid tissue and blood were compared. An independent validation cohort was composed of around 19 hyperthyroidism patients and 17 patients who later progressed from hyperthyroidism to ophthalmopathy.

Broad study findings and their caveats: Sample size was not predetermined statistically, and investigators were not blinded to group allocation. The 13-signature model separated ophthalmopathy from stable hyperthyroidism with around 90% sensitivity and 81% to 82% specificity in cross-validation, and 80%/75% in the test set. Most expanded thyroid clonotypes with frequency above 0.001 were also detected in blood, suggesting blood repertoires may reflect the thyroid immune response. In validation, the model predicted ophthalmopathy progression with more than 55% sensitivity and approximately 75% specificity; some 13 predicted patients were CT-confirmed with GO in a median of about 6.2 months.

TCR beta CDR3 regions were amplified from RNA transcripts for repertoire sequencing. A first-round RT-PCR used HTBI primers with the Qiagen OneStep RT-PCR kit, followed by a second-round multiplex PCR, size selection and purification. The libraries underwent paired-end sequencing with 100 bp reads on an Illumina HiSeq2000. The paper's processing steps were these. SOAPnuke was used to process the reads, removing any read that contained adapters or uncalled bases, had a mean Phred below 15, or lacked an exact match to the constant primer or identifier. COPE v1.2.5 was used to merge the high-quality paired reads. Each unique nucleotide sequence was defined as a clonotype, and clonotypes were aligned to IMGT TRB V, D and J references with MiTCR v1.1. The analysis was limited to V-J combinations with a frequency above 0.0001, which together covered 99.2% of the repertoires. For each V-J combination, a TCR clonal expansion and chaos score was defined as the ratio of F50 clonal expansion to chaos observed in the TCRdist matrix. Welch's t-statistics and random forest were used to reduce the features to 10 to 15 V-J combinations, which were then used as input to a naive Bayes classifier. The Morisita-Horn index was used to measure how similar the thyroid and blood repertoires were. TCRdb cleaned the public reads at Q25 with fastp, built clones with MiXCR and kept in-frame beta chains. Here each entry gathers all rows of one CDR3 protein and keeps the most common genes and DNA. The V and J calls follow TCRdb's processing rather than the paper's. In all, the sample holds about 1.1 million distinct CDR3 sequences, and less than 45% of those were seen once. The ten largest clones capture around 10% of the sample.

This clonotype was detected ten times or more. Its antigen is currently not known. Per-nucleotide qualities are absent, and no much larger clonotype sits a single base away. V is reduced by 3 bases and J by 2 bases, leaving a spacing of 10 bases between them. Measured from the cysteine to the phenylalanine, the CDR3 is 14 residues long. The entry retains the CDR3 DNA only, 42 bases that are in frame from base 1. Per the germline V gene, ENHRY is the CDR1 and SYGVKD is the CDR2. The hyperthyroidism patients were 18 to 65 years old and newly diagnosed, with a disease duration of less than 2 months. Patients with other autoimmune diseases, uncontrolled infections, pregnancy or lactation were excluded from the study. Clinical symptoms, serum thyroxine, TRAb, thyroid ultrasound and orbital computed tomography were used for diagnosis. Total RNA was extracted with Trizol reagent and quality-checked on an Agilent 2100 Bioanalyzer.

Material for sequencing was peripheral blood or thyroid tissue (not recorded which). The TCR sequence derives from an adult man with Graves' hyperthyroidism. The chain is assembled from TRBV10-3 and TRBJ1-1; the D gene assignment is ambiguous. The bases are TGTGCCATCAGTGATAGTTCCCGAAACACTGAAGCTTTCTTT. The translation is CAISDSSRNTEAFF.